This T cell receptor (beta chain) was sequenced in a study of T cell responses to AZD1222 COVID-19 vaccine. Sequencing was performed with immunoSEQ multiplex PCR; in TCRdb, only in-frame clones are kept and a portion is missing. The sample lists 120,000 or so clones; 90% were seen once. V lost 5 bases and J lost 4; bases outside the gene matches: 8. This CDR3 region has 17 residues. From germline, CDR1 is SGHNT and CDR2 YENEEA. The clonotype originates from an adult in good health. The chain uses TRBV11-3 and TRBJ2-1; 13 nucleotides align to TRBD2. The input for sequencing was peripheral blood, taken on day 0 of MenACWY control vaccination. Here the CDR3 DNA reads TGTGCCAGCAGCCTCGGGACTAGCGGGATACAATACAATGAGCAGTTCTTC. Encoded protein: CASSLGTSGIQYNEQFF.